This TCR beta chain comes out of a study of blood T cell repertoires in COVID-19. Study-level information: T cells, B-cell-depleted T cells, or PBMCs provided the cDNA or gDNA that served as material.

The protocol was immunoSEQ multiplex PCR, while the TCRdb copy is restricted to in-frame clones and leaves out a portion. The table has 96,000 or so clones, around nine tenths seen once. The CDR3 contains 16 residues. V lost 4 bases and J lost 7; bases outside the gene matches: 16. Germline V CDR1 and CDR2: SGDLS, YYNGEE. The origin of this receptor is a woman at least 80 years old with acute or convalescent COVID-19. Sequencing was done on a sample of peripheral blood. This chain uses TRBV9 with TRBJ1-2, with 7 bases aligning to TRBD1. The CDR3 loop is CASSHRAGGRSIGYTF. CDR3 bases: TGTGCCAGCAGCCACCGGGCAGGGGGTCGATCTATTGGCTACACCTTC. Full variable domain (outside the CDR3, taken from reference TRBV9 and TRBJ1-2): DSGVTQTPKHLITATGQRVTLRCSPRSGDLSVYWYQQSLDQGLQFLIQYYNGEERAKGNILERFSAQQFPDLHSELNLSSLELGDSALYFCASSHRAGGRSIGYTFGSGTRLTVV.